The entry below gives a single T cell receptor (beta chain) sequence along with its context. This clonotype was counted ten times or more. Its antigen is currently not known. Per-base qualities were not stored, and no clone one base away is much larger. Moderately to severely active disease, a Clinical Activity Score of at least 3, a NOSPECS grade of at least 4, and a duration under 3 months were present in ophthalmopathy patients. Patients with uncontrolled infections, other autoimmune diseases, pregnancy or lactation were excluded. Diagnoses were established on the basis of clinical symptoms, serum thyroxine and TRAb, thyroid ultrasound, and orbital computed tomography. PBMCs were separated from under 12 ml of fresh peripheral blood using Ficoll-Paque density gradient centrifugation. Total RNA was extracted with Trizol reagent, and quality was checked on an Agilent 2100 Bioanalyzer. This record comes from a study of T cells in Graves' hyperthyroidism and ophthalmopathy (dated by TCRdb to between 2019 and 2020). Broadly, across the study: Peripheral blood samples were taken at initial diagnosis, before any treatment was given. To identify TCR V-J signatures that set the groups apart, the researchers used a discovery cohort of 90 to 100 patients, made up of 40 to 45 with Graves' ophthalmopathy and about 55 with stable Graves' hyperthyroidism. Whether ophthalmopathy could be predicted prospectively was tested in an independent validation cohort made up of fewer than 20 hyperthyroidism patients plus 17 patients who later progressed to ophthalmopathy. The 100 or so discovery patients were divided at random into training and test sets in a 7:3 ratio. In addition, the study compared T-cell repertoires in thyroid tissue and in blood from six Graves' hyperthyroidism patients. Following sampling, methimazole starting at 30 mg daily was given to hyperthyroidism patients, and high-dose intravenous methylprednisolone was given to ophthalmopathy patients. The paper reports TCR Vbeta CDR3 sequencing of more than 120 peripheral blood samples: 40 to 45 ophthalmopathy, some 80 hyperthyroidism and some 17 progressor patients. The full study reports these points: In cross-validation, a model built on a 13 V-J signature told ophthalmopathy apart from stable hyperthyroidism with approximately 91% sensitivity and roughly 83% specificity, and in testing the same model reached 80%/75%. No statistical method was used to set the sample size in advance, and investigators knew the group allocation. In validation, the model predicted progression to ophthalmopathy a median of around six months before onset, with 65% to 71% sensitivity and nearly 75% specificity. Most expanded thyroid clonotypes (frequency above 0.001) were also detected in blood, suggesting blood repertoires may reflect thyroid immune responses.

Amplification of TCR beta CDR3 regions was carried out from RNA transcripts. The TCR CDR3 was subjected to a first round of RT-PCR using the HTBI primer set and the Qiagen OneStep RT-PCR kit. A second multiplex PCR round built the libraries, followed by size selection and purification. Sequencing of the libraries was done on an Illumina HiSeq2000 using paired-end 100 bp reads. The paper's processing steps were these. SOAPnuke was used to process the raw data, with reads discarded if the reads contained adapters or uncalled bases, had a mean Phred below 15, or lacked an exact constant-primer or identifier match. COPE v1.2.5 was used to merge high-quality paired reads, and clonotypes were defined as unique nucleotide sequences. Clonotypes were aligned to IMGT TRBV, TRBD and TRBJ reference segments using MiTCR v1.1. Only V-J combinations with frequency above 0.0001, covering approximately 99% of repertoires, were analysed. A TCS score was defined as the ratio of F50 (clonal expansion) to E x V (chaos), with BLOSUM62-based TCRdist applied between CDR3 peptides within each V-J. Welch's t-statistics and random forest reduced roughly 500 V-J features to about 13, which were used in a naive Bayes classifier (R e1071). TCRdb trimmed the raw reads at Q25, called clones with MiXCR and kept productive beta chains. Records with the same CDR3 protein are collapsed into one entry carrying the most frequent genes and DNA. TCRdb's processing, not the study's, gives the V and J calls here. Here the sample has approximately 330,000 distinct CDR3 sequences; around 15% occur a single time. Clones ranked in the top ten supply almost 35% of the sample.

Sequences SGHAT (CDR1) and FQNNGV (CDR2) are obtained from the germline V gene. At the junction V is shortened by 3 bases and J by 4 bases; bases outside the gene matches: 13. The CDR3 goes from the cysteine to the phenylalanine over 18 residues. The entry retains the CDR3 DNA only, 54 bases that are in frame from base 1. The origin of this receptor is a woman aged 35 to 49 with Graves' ophthalmopathy. What was sequenced was blood. The chain couples TRBV11-2 to TRBJ2-2; 8 bases in the junction line up with TRBD1. The DNA reads as follows: TGTGCCAGCAGCTTGGAACTCTGGACAGGGCCGATCACCGGGGAGCTGTTTTTT. Translated, it gives CASSLELWTGPITGELFF.